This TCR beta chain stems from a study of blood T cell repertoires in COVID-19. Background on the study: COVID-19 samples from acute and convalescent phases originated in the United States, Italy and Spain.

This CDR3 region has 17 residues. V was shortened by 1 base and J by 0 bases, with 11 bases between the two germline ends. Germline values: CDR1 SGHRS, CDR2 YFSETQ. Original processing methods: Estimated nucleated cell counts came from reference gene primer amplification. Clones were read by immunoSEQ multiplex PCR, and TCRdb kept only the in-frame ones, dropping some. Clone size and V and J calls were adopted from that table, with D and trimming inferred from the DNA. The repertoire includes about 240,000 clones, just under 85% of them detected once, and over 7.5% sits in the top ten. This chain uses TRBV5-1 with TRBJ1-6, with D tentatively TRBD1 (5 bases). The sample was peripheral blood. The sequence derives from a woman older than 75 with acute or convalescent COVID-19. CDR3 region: CASSLSTGHSYNSPLHF. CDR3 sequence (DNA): TGCGCCAGCAGCTTGAGCACAGGCCACTCCTATAATTCACCCCTCCACTTT.